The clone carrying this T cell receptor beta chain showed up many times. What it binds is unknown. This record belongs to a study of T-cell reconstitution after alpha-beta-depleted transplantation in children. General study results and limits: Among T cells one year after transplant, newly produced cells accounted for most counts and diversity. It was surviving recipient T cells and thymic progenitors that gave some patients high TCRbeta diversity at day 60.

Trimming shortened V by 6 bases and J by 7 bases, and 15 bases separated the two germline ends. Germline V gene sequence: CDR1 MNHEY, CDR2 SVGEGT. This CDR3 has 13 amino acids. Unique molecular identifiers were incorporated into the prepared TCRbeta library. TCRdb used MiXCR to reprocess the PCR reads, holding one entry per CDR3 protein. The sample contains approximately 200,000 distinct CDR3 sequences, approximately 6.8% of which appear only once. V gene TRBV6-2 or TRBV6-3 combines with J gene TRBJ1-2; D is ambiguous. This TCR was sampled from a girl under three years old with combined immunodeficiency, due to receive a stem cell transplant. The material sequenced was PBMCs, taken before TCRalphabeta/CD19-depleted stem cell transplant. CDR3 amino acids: CASSSSPYAGYTF. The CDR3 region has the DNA TGTGCCAGCAGCTCATCCCCGTATGCTGGCTACACCTTC.